Each of the 6 T cell receptor beta chains below was sequenced from the same sample in a study of blood T cell repertoires in COVID-19. Some clones are missing from TCRdb's copy, which holds only in-frame ones; the method was immunoSEQ multiplex PCR. The sample consists of 72,000 or so clones, approximately 89% of them appearing once. Specimen: peripheral blood. These TCRs come from an elderly woman with active or convalescent COVID-19.

The J gene is TRBJ2-7, the V gene TRBV6-2 or TRBV6-3, with D hard to call. The V gene's germline CDR1 is MNHEY and CDR2 SVGEGT. The CDR3 sequence is 12 residues long. V dropped 0 bases and J dropped 6 bases, with 6 bases sitting between them. The chain's CDR3 is CASSYSSGEQYF. The CDR3 nucleotides read TGTGCCAGCAGTTACTCGTCGGGCGAGCAGTACTTC.

The rearrangement links TRBV12-3 or TRBV12-4 to TRBJ1-5; unclear D gene. The CDR3 covers 13 residues. The ends were cut back, 3 bases at V and 9 bases at J, with 12 bases in the middle. This CDR3 is CASSLDAERPQHF. CDR3 in DNA: TGTGCCAGCAGTTTGGATGCGGAGAGGCCCCAGCATTTT.

This chain joins TRBV29-1 and TRBJ2-7, with 12 nucleotides matching TRBD1. CDR1 and CDR2 from the germline V gene are SQVTM and ANQGSEA. V was pared by 6 bases and J by 4 bases, with 7 bases of the junction left unmatched. The CDR3 loop spans 14 amino acids. The CDR3 protein is CSVQGQGAVYEQYF. CDR3 nucleotide sequence: TGCAGCGTGCAGGGACAGGGGGCGGTATACGAGCAGTACTTC.

V and J are TRBV7-9 and TRBJ1-4; the D gene is possibly TRBD1 (6 bases). Germline loops: CDR1 SEHNR, CDR2 FQNEAQ (reference sequence). The CDR3 totals 14 residues. The V and J ends lost 9 bases and 8 bases respectively, with 19 bases between them. CDR3 bases: TGTGCCAGTGCGTCACAGGGATTAAGAGAAAAACTGTTTTTT. Amino acid sequence: CASASQGLREKLFF.

In DNA, the CDR3 is TGCGCCAGCAGGAGGGAAGTCCAAGAGACCCAGTACTTC. The encoded protein is CASRREVQETQYF. This chain connects TRBV5-1 to TRBJ2-5, with a possible D match to TRBD2 (5 bases). This CDR3 comprises 13 residues. Germline V CDR1 and CDR2: SGHRS, YFSETQ. V lost 5 bases to trimming and J lost 1 base, with 9 bases between them.

The chain combines TRBV10-3 with TRBJ1-2; no definite D call. Germline assignment: CDR1 ENHRY and CDR2 SYGVKD. Trimming took 2 bases from V and 4 from J, leaving 20 bases between them. This CDR3 is built from 17 residues. The DNA for the CDR3 is TGTGCCATCAGTGAGCCGTCGTATCTGGTCCCGGTCTATGGCTACACCTTC. Translation: CAISEPSYLVPVYGYTF.